This T cell receptor beta chain was captured by sequencing in a study of blood T cell repertoires in COVID-19. In the study overall: Material from acute and convalescent COVID-19 was sourced from the United States, Italy and Spain. The cDNA or gDNA used as material had been derived from T cells, B-cell-depleted T cells, or PBMCs.

In the original workflow: Reference gene primer amplification in the assay estimated nucleated cell counts. Data came from immunoSEQ multiplex PCR; TCRdb stores just in-frame clones and leaves some out. That table is the source of V, J and clone size, and D and trimming were worked out from the DNA. The table shows 310,000 or so clones, with roughly 88% occurring only once. Germline V gene lookup returns CDR1 MNHEY and CDR2 SMNVEV (reference sequence). The CDR3 is made up of 16 amino acids. The trim removed 1 base at V and 9 bases at J, leaving 10 bases unmatched. The origin of this receptor is a woman aged 50 to 65 with active or convalescent COVID-19. Sequenced input: peripheral blood. V is TRBV27 and J is TRBJ2-1, with 9 bases matching TRBD1. CDR3 sequence: CASSLLGTGGFGEQFF. The CDR3 DNA reads as TGTGCCAGCAGTTTATTAGGAACAGGGGGCTTTGGTGAGCAGTTCTTC.